Listed below are T cell receptor beta chains from one sample, sequenced in a study of cytomegalovirus exposure and HLA in healthy donors. The data were produced by immunoSEQ multiplex PCR, yet TCRdb's version contains in-frame clones alone and is incomplete. Of some 120,000 clones in the sample, roughly 80% were seen once. Specimen: PBMCs. Every receptor here comes from a man younger than 35 in good health and CMV-seropositive. Both conserved end residues are part of each CDR3. The D gene is left open where the match is weak. Clone size is given for some rows only: seen once, a few or many times, or a class if the clone is expanded.

d_call: NA; j_call: TRBJ2-7; clone_size: NA; v_call: TRBV5-6; cdr3_aa: CASSPIFRTYEQYF; cdr3_nt: TGTGCCAGCAGCCCGATCTTCAGGACCTACGAGCAGTACTTC
d_call: NA; j_call: TRBJ1-1; clone_size: NA; v_call: TRBV6-4; cdr3_aa: CASSEKGENTEAFF; cdr3_nt: TGTGCCAGCAGTGAAAAAGGGGAGAACACTGAAGCTTTCTTT
d_call: NA; j_call: TRBJ2-7; clone_size: NA; v_call: TRBV18; cdr3_aa: CASSPDLDSLYEQYF; cdr3_nt: TGTGCCAGCTCACCAGATTTGGACTCCCTCTACGAGCAGTACTTC
d_call: TRBD2; j_call: TRBJ2-3; clone_size: NA; v_call: TRBV7-2; cdr3_aa: CASSLGGGATDTQYF; cdr3_nt: TGTGCCAGCAGCTTAGGCGGGGGGGCAACAGATACGCAGTATTTT
d_call: TRBD1; j_call: TRBJ2-3; clone_size: once; v_call: TRBV6-5; cdr3_aa: CARSDREGTDTQYF; cdr3_nt: TGTGCCAGATCGGACAGGGAGGGCACAGATACGCAGTATTTT
d_call: NA; j_call: TRBJ2-7; clone_size: NA; v_call: TRBV11-1; cdr3_aa: CASSPDTDYEQYF; cdr3_nt: TGTGCCAGCAGTCCGGACACTGATTACGAGCAGTACTTC
d_call: TRBD1; j_call: TRBJ1-5; clone_size: NA; v_call: TRBV19; cdr3_aa: CASSLDRGGGNQPQHF; cdr3_nt: TGTGCCAGTAGCCTGGACAGGGGTGGAGGCAATCAGCCCCAGCATTTT
d_call: NA; j_call: TRBJ1-2; clone_size: NA; v_call: TRBV6-1; cdr3_aa: CASTTGLVGYTF; cdr3_nt: TGTGCCAGCACGACAGGATTGGTTGGCTACACCTTC
d_call: TRBD1; j_call: TRBJ2-5; clone_size: NA; v_call: TRBV10-2; cdr3_aa: CASGTGVGETQYF; cdr3_nt: TGCGCCAGCGGTACAGGGGTCGGGGAGACCCAGTACTTC
d_call: TRBD2; j_call: TRBJ2-2; clone_size: few; v_call: TRBV9; cdr3_aa: CASSVGGITGELFF; cdr3_nt: TGTGCCAGCAGCGTGGGGGGGATCACCGGGGAGCTGTTTTTT
d_call: NA; j_call: TRBJ2-7; clone_size: NA; v_call: TRBV30; cdr3_aa: CAWSVVAGAGEQYF; cdr3_nt: TGTGCCTGGAGTGTTGTGGCAGGGGCTGGAGAGCAGTACTTC
d_call: NA; j_call: TRBJ1-6; clone_size: NA; v_call: TRBV14; cdr3_aa: CASSLAKNSPLHF; cdr3_nt: TGTGCCAGCAGCCTAGCCAAAAATTCACCCCTCCACTTT
d_call: NA; j_call: TRBJ1-5; clone_size: NA; v_call: TRBV19; cdr3_aa: CASSFIGQFSNQPQHF; cdr3_nt: TGTGCCAGTAGTTTTATAGGACAGTTTAGCAATCAGCCCCAGCATTTT
d_call: TRBD1; j_call: TRBJ1-3; clone_size: NA; v_call: TRBV6-5; cdr3_aa: CASSSNRGHAGNTIYF; cdr3_nt: TGTGCCAGCAGTTCGAACAGGGGGCACGCTGGAAACACCATATATTTT
d_call: NA; j_call: TRBJ1-5; clone_size: NA; v_call: TRBV2; cdr3_aa: CASRIGGPQHF; cdr3_nt: TGTGCCAGCAGAATCGGGGGGCCCCAGCATTTT
d_call: TRBD1; j_call: TRBJ1-1; clone_size: NA; v_call: TRBV29-1; cdr3_aa: CSVRQGRGEAFF; cdr3_nt: TGCAGCGTGCGACAGGGTCGAGGGGAAGCTTTCTTT
d_call: NA; j_call: TRBJ2-6; clone_size: once; v_call: TRBV5-5; cdr3_aa: CASSAGSSGANVLTF; cdr3_nt: TGTGCCAGCAGCGCCGGGAGCTCTGGGGCCAACGTCCTGACTTTC
d_call: TRBD1; j_call: TRBJ1-6; clone_size: NA; v_call: TRBV4-3; cdr3_aa: CASSQEAPGQGIAPLHF; cdr3_nt: TGCGCCAGCAGCCAAGAGGCGCCGGGACAGGGTATTGCACCCCTCCACTTT
d_call: NA; j_call: TRBJ2-1; clone_size: NA; v_call: TRBV4-3; cdr3_aa: CASSQELEEGTYNEQFF; cdr3_nt: TGCGCCAGCAGCCAAGAATTGGAGGAGGGAACCTACAATGAGCAGTTCTTC
d_call: NA; j_call: TRBJ1-3; clone_size: NA; v_call: TRBV4-2; cdr3_aa: CASSQVLEGAGNTIYF; cdr3_nt: TGTGCCAGCAGCCAAGTACTGGAAGGGGCTGGAAACACCATATATTTT
d_call: NA; j_call: TRBJ1-4; clone_size: NA; v_call: TRBV6-5; cdr3_aa: CASSYTGRGEKLFF; cdr3_nt: TGTGCCAGCAGTTACACAGGGCGCGGAGAAAAACTGTTTTTT
d_call: TRBD1; j_call: TRBJ1-1; clone_size: NA; v_call: TRBV19; cdr3_aa: CASSRYRGGEAFF; cdr3_nt: TGTGCCAGTAGTAGGTACAGGGGAGGTGAAGCTTTCTTT
d_call: NA; j_call: TRBJ1-2; clone_size: NA; v_call: TRBV2; cdr3_aa: CASSQDSAYGYTF; cdr3_nt: TGTGCCAGCAGCCAGGACTCGGCCTATGGCTACACCTTC
d_call: TRBD1; j_call: TRBJ2-1; clone_size: NA; v_call: TRBV7-2; cdr3_aa: CASSLGGTGAFNEQFF; cdr3_nt: TGTGCCAGCAGCTTAGGAGGGACAGGGGCATTCAATGAGCAGTTCTTC
d_call: TRBD1; j_call: TRBJ2-6; clone_size: NA; v_call: TRBV30; cdr3_aa: CAWGTGIISGANVLTF; cdr3_nt: TGTGCCTGGGGGACAGGGATTATCTCTGGGGCCAACGTCCTGACTTTC
d_call: NA; j_call: TRBJ1-6; clone_size: NA; v_call: TRBV30; cdr3_aa: CAWSVGDGKWPFSSPLHF; cdr3_nt: TGTGCCTGGAGTGTAGGCGACGGGAAGTGGCCCTTTAGTTCACCCCTCCACTTT
d_call: NA; j_call: TRBJ1-1; clone_size: NA; v_call: TRBV11-2; cdr3_aa: CASSLVRVSGTEAFF; cdr3_nt: TGTGCCAGCAGCTTAGTCAGGGTCTCGGGCACTGAAGCTTTCTTT
d_call: TRBD2; j_call: TRBJ2-2; clone_size: NA; v_call: TRBV29-1; cdr3_aa: CSALPAGGWTGELFF; cdr3_nt: TGCAGCGCCCTTCCGGCGGGGGGGTGGACCGGGGAGCTGTTTTTT
d_call: TRBD2; j_call: TRBJ2-1; clone_size: NA; v_call: TRBV27; cdr3_aa: CATSLAGGPPFEQFF; cdr3_nt: TGTGCCACCTCCCTAGCGGGAGGTCCCCCATTTGAGCAGTTCTTC
d_call: NA; j_call: TRBJ1-5; clone_size: NA; v_call: TRBV6-6; cdr3_aa: CASTLGPGNQPQHF; cdr3_nt: TGTGCCAGCACCTTAGGACCGGGGAATCAGCCCCAGCATTTT
d_call: NA; j_call: TRBJ2-3; clone_size: NA; v_call: TRBV6-6; cdr3_aa: CASSYSQTDTQYF; cdr3_nt: TGTGCCAGCAGTTATTCCCAAACAGATACGCAGTATTTT
d_call: NA; j_call: TRBJ1-4; clone_size: NA; v_call: TRBV7-9; cdr3_aa: CASSLTWDLIPEKLFF; cdr3_nt: TGTGCCAGCAGCTTAACCTGGGACTTGATCCCAGAAAAACTGTTTTTT
d_call: TRBD1; j_call: TRBJ2-3; clone_size: NA; v_call: TRBV15; cdr3_aa: CATSRGQGGTDTQYF; cdr3_nt: TGTGCCACCAGCAGAGGACAGGGGGGAACAGATACGCAGTATTTT
d_call: TRBD1; j_call: TRBJ1-4; clone_size: NA; v_call: TRBV5-4; cdr3_aa: CASSLGQGNEKLFF; cdr3_nt: TGTGCCAGCAGCTTGGGACAGGGGAATGAAAAACTGTTTTTT
d_call: TRBD1; j_call: TRBJ2-7; clone_size: NA; v_call: TRBV27; cdr3_aa: CASRLDRGSYEQYF; cdr3_nt: TGTGCCAGCAGACTGGACAGGGGGAGCTACGAGCAGTACTTC
d_call: NA; j_call: TRBJ1-1; clone_size: NA; v_call: TRBV13; cdr3_aa: CASSLIPDSGMNTEAFF; cdr3_nt: TGTGCCAGCAGCTTAATACCGGACAGCGGAATGAACACTGAAGCTTTCTTT